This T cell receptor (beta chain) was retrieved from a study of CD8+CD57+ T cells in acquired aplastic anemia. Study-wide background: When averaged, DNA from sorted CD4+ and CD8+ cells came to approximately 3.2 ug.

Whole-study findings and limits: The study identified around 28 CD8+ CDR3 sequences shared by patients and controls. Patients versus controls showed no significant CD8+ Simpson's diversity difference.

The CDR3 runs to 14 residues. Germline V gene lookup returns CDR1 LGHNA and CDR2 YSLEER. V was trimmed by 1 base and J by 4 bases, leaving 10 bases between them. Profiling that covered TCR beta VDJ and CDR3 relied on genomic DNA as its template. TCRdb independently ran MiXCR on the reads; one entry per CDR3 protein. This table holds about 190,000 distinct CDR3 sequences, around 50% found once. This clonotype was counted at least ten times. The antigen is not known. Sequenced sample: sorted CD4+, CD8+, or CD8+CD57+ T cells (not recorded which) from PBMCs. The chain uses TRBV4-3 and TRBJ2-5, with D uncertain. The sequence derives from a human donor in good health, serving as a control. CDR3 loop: CASSQGLQGETQYF. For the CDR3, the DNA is TGCGCCAGCAGCCAAGGACTCCAAGGAGAGACCCAGTACTTC.